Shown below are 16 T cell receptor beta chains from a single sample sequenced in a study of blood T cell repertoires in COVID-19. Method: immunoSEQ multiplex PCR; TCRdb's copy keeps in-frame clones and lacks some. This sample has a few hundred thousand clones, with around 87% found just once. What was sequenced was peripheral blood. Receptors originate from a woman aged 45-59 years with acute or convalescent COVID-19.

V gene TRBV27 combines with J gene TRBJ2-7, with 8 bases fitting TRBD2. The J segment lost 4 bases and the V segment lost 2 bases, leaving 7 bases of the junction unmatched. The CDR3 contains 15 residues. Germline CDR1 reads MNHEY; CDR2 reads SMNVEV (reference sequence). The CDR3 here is CASSLKGLEIYEQYF. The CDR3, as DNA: TGTGCCAGCAGTTTAAAGGGACTAGAAATATACGAGCAGTACTTC.

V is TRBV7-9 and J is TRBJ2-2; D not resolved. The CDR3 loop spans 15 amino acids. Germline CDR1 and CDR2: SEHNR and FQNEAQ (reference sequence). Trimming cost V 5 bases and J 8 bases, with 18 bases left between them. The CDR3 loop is CASSTIVHRSGELFF. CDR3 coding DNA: TGTGCCAGCAGCACGATAGTCCACCGGAGTGGGGAGCTGTTTTTT.

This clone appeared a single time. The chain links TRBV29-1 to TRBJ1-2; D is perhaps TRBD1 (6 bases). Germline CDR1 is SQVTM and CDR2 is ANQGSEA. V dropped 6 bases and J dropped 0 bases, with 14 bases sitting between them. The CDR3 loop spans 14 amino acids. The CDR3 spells CSVRGGAPNYGYTF. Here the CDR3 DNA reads TGCAGCGTCCGAGGGGGAGCTCCTAACTATGGCTACACCTTC.

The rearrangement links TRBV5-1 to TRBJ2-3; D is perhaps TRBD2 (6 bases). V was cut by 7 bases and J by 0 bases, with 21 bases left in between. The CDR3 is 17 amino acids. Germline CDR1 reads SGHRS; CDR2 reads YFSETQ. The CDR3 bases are TGCGCCAGCCGCAAGCCCTCGGGAGCCACTAGCACAGATACGCAGTATTTT. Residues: CASRKPSGATSTDTQYF.

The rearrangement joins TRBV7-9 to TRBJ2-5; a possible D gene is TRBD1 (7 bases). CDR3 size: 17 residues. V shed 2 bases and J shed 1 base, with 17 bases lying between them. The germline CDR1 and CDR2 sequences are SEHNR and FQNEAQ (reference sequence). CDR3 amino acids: CASSLRLGRDSQETQYF. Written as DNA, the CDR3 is TGTGCCAGCAGCTTACGTCTAGGGCGGGACAGCCAAGAGACCCAGTACTTC.

The CDR3 DNA reads as TGTGCCAGCAGCTTATGGGGAGACAATCAGCCCCAGCATTTT. Amino acids: CASSLWGDNQPQHF. This sequence joins TRBV7-9 and TRBJ1-5, with unresolved D. V was pared by 2 bases and J by 3 bases, with 8 bases between. Germline V gene lookup returns CDR1 SEHNR and CDR2 FQNEAQ (reference sequence). This CDR3 region has 14 residues.

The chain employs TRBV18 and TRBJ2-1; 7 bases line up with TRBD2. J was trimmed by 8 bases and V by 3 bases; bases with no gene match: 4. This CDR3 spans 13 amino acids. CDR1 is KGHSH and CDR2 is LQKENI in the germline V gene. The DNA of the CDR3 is TGTGCCAGCTCACCCGAGACTAGCCATGAGCAGTTCTTC. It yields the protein CASSPETSHEQFF.

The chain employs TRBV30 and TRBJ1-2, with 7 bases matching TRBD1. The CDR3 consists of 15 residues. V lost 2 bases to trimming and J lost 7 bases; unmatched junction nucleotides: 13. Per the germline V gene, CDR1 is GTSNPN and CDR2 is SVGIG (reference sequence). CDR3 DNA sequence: TGTGCCTGGAGTCACTCGCGGCAGGGGGTGGGTGGCTACACCTTC. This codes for CAWSHSRQGVGGYTF.

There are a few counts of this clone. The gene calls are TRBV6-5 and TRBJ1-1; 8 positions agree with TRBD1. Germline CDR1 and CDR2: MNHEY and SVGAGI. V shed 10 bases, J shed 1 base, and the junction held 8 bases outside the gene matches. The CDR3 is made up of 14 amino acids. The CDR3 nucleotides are TGTGCCACCGGACAGGGACGTGGGAACACTGAAGCTTTCTTT. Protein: CATGQGRGNTEAFF.

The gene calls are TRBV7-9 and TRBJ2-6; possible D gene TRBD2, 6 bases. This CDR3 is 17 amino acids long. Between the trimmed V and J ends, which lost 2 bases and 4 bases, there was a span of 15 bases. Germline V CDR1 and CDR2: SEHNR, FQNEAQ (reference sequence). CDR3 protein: CASSLKVAAGGANVLTF. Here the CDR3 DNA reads TGTGCCAGCAGCTTAAAGGTAGCGGCGGGAGGGGCCAACGTCCTGACTTTC.

CDR3 nucleotides: TGTGCCAGCTCACCTGGGGAGTCGGGGGGTAATTCACCCCTCCACTTT. It encodes CASSPGESGGNSPLHF. V gene TRBV18 combines with J gene TRBJ1-6; maybe TRBD1 (5 bases). CDR1 is KGHSH and CDR2 is LQKENI in the germline V gene. The CDR3 loop spans 16 amino acids. Deletions cut 3 bases from V and 6 bases from J, with 15 bases between.

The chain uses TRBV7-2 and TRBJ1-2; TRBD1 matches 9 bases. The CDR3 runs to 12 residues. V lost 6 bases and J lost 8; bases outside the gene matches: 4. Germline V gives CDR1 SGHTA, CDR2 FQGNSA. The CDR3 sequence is CASRRDRDGYTF. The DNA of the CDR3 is TGTGCCAGCAGACGGGACAGGGACGGCTACACCTTC.

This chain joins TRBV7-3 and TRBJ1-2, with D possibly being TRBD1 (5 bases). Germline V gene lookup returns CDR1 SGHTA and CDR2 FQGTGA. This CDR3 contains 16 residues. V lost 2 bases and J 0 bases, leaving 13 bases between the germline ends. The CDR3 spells CASSLGGQLPNYGYTF. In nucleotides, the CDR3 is TGTGCCAGCAGCTTAGGCGGACAATTACCTAACTATGGCTACACCTTC.

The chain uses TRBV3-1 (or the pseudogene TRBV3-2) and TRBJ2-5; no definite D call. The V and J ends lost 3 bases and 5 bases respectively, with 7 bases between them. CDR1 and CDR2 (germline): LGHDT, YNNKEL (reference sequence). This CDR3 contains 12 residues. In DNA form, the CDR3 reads TGTGCCAGCAGCCACAACCGGGAGACCCAGTACTTC. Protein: CASSHNRETQYF.

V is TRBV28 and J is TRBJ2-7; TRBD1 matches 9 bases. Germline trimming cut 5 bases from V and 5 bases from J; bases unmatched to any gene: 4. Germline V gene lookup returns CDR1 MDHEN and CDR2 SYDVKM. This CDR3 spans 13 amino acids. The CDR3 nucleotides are TGTGCCAGCAGTCCGGGACAGGGAAACGAGCAGTACTTC. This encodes CASSPGQGNEQYF.

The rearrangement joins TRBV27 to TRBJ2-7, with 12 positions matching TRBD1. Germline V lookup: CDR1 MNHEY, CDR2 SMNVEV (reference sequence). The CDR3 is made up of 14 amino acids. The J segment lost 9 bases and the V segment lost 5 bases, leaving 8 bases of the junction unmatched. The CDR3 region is CASSAPGQGARQYF. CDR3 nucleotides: TGTGCCAGCAGTGCTCCGGGACAGGGGGCGAGGCAGTACTTC.